The 6 T cell receptor beta chains below all came from one sample that was sequenced in a study of vaccination and CD4 T cells after COVID-19. The antigens these receptors bind are not known. Treatment here: approximately 11-day PBMC culture with coronavirus spike peptide pools or control peptides (ViraFEST assay). Sequenced with the Oncomine TCR Beta short-read assay was DNA taken from cultured CD4+ T cells. TCRdb reanalysed the PCR reads using MiXCR and keeps one entry per CDR3 protein. Of approximately 13,000 distinct CDR3 sequences in the sample, 35% to 40% were seen once. The sequencing input was cultured CD4+ T cells from blood. The receptors here all came from a human donor with COVID-19.

DNA for the CDR3: TGTGCCAGCAGACGTGACGGGGGCGGAAACACTGAAGCTTTCTTT. It codes for CASRRDGGGNTEAFF. The chain carries TRBV5-4 and TRBJ1-1; TRBD1 is a possible D gene (6 bases). The CDR3 totals 15 residues. Trimming removed 5 bases at V and 2 bases at J, with 16 bases between. In germline, CDR1 is SGHNT, CDR2 YYREEE (reference sequence).

The V gene is TRBV20-1, the J gene TRBJ2-7; the D is unclear. Germline CDR1 is DFQATT and CDR2 is SNEGSKA (reference sequence). The CDR3 runs to 13 residues. V gave up 5 bases and J gave up 0 bases, with 11 bases separating them. CDR3 region: CSAPEGVSYEQYF. As DNA, the CDR3 is TGCAGTGCTCCCGAAGGCGTCTCCTACGAGCAGTACTTC.

This clonotype has only a few counts. The rearrangement joins TRBV6-1 to TRBJ1-1; no clear D. V was clipped by 7 bases and J by 3 bases, with 18 bases between them. Per the germline V gene, CDR1 is MNHNS and CDR2 is SASEGT. The CDR3 consists of 15 residues. The CDR3 DNA reads as TGTGCCAGCACCCCGCGAGCCTCAAGGGACACTGAAGCTTTCTTT. This sequence encodes CASTPRASRDTEAFF.

The sample holds a few counts of this clonotype. This rearrangement joins TRBV2 to TRBJ1-2; TRBD1 matches at 10 bases. The CDR3 has 14 residues. Unmatched junction bases numbered 5, after V lost 4 bases and J lost 6 bases. The germline gives CDR1 SNHLY, CDR2 FYNNEI. Written as DNA, the CDR3 is TGTGCCAGCAGTGGGGACAGGGGTGAAGATGGCTACACCTTC. Its protein is CASSGDRGEDGYTF.

The chain combines TRBV28 with TRBJ1-3, with D possibly TRBD1 on 6 matching bases. Per the germline V gene, CDR1 is MDHEN and CDR2 is SYDVKM. CDR3 length: 15 amino acids. The ends were cut back, 5 bases at V and 4 bases at J, with 15 bases in the middle. The CDR3 nucleotides read TGTGCCAGCAGTCAAGACAGGTTAGGAGGAAACACCATATATTTT. It is translated as CASSQDRLGGNTIYF.

The rearrangement uses TRBV7-2 and TRBJ1-1, with unresolved D. This CDR3 has 16 residues. Germline CDR1 and CDR2: SGHTA and FQGNSA. Trimming left V 1 base short and J 1 base short, with 13 bases between. The CDR3 loop reads CASSLGIHASNTEAFF. CDR3 DNA: TGTGCCAGCAGCTTAGGGATCCACGCATCGAACACTGAAGCTTTCTTT.